This T cell receptor (beta chain) derives from a study of radiotherapy plus CTLA-4 blockade in lung cancer. Across the whole study: Overall, approximately 17% of patients showed an objective response, while approximately 28% attained disease control. Overall study results and limits: Strongest reported response predictors: early blood clone changes and post-radiation interferon-beta. Among blood TCR repertoires after radiotherapy plus ipilimumab, tumor-derived clones expanded.

Participants had chemo-refractory metastatic non-small-cell lung cancer and were treated with focal radiation plus ipilimumab CTLA-4 blockade. This clone was counted a single time. The target antigen is unknown. The data were produced by immunoSEQ multiplex PCR, yet TCRdb's version contains in-frame clones alone and is incomplete. The data show around 80,000 clones, just under 75% seen once. Trimming at V came to 2 bases and at J to 3 bases, leaving 2 bases not matched to a gene. Germline CDR1 and CDR2: SGHDT and YYEEEE. The CDR3 sequence is 15 residues long. The source was peripheral blood, collected from a patient treated with radiotherapy plus ipilimumab. The sequence was obtained from a human donor with non-small cell lung cancer whose response to radiotherapy plus ipilimumab could not be evaluated. V is TRBV5-6 and J is TRBJ2-2, with 9 bases matching TRBD1. The CDR3 spells CASSFGTGHTGELFF. CDR3 coding DNA: TGTGCCAGCAGCTTCGGGACAGGGCACACCGGGGAGCTGTTTTTT.